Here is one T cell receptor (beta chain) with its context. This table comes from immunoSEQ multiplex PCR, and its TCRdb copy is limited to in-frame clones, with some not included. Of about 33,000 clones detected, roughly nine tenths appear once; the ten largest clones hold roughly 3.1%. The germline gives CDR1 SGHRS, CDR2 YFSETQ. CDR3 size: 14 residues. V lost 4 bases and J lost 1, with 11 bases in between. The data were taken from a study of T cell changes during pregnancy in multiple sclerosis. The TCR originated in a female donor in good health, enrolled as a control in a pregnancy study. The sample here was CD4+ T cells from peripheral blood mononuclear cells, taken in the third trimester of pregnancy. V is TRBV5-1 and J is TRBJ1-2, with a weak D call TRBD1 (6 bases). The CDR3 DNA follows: TGCGCCAGCAGCCTACGACAGGATAACTATGGCTACACCTTC. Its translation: CASSLRQDNYGYTF. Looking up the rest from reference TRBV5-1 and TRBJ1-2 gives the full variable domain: KAGVTQTPRYLIKTRGQQVTLSCSPISGHRSVSWYQQTPGQGLQFLFEYFSETQRNKGNFPGRFSGRQFSNSRSEMNVSTLELGDSALYLCASSLRQDNYGYTFGSGTRLTVV.